These 14 T cell receptor beta chains originate from one sample sequenced in a study of cytomegalovirus exposure and HLA in healthy donors. PCR was performed using 60 Vbeta and 13 Jbeta primers. Assay used: immunoSEQ multiplex PCR; TCRdb lists only in-frame clones, some missing. Of 100,000 to 150,000 clones detected, around 73% appear once; the ten largest clones hold approximately 4.3%. The material sequenced was PBMCs. Receptor source: a man aged 55 to 70 in good health and CMV-seropositive.

The chain recombines TRBV5-7 with TRBJ1-1; D is uncertain. TRBV5-7 is recorded as an ORF, its role being uncertain. Trimming removed 6 bases at V and 0 bases at J, with 21 bases between. CDR3 length: 17 amino acids. The CDR3 nucleotides read TGTGCCAGCAACTCTAGGCAAAAGAATCAAATGAACACTGAAGCTTTCTTT. Translating it yields CASNSRQKNQMNTEAFF.

This clone appeared a few times. The chain uses TRBV30 and TRBJ1-2, with D perhaps TRBD1 (6 bases). Per the germline V gene, CDR1 is GTSNPN and CDR2 is SVGIG (reference sequence). This CDR3 is built from 14 residues. Trimming removed 8 bases at V and 6 bases at J, with 22 bases between. CDR3 in DNA: TGTGCCGTAAAGGGCGTGGGGGCGCGGAATGGCTACACCTTC. Translated: CAVKGVGARNGYTF.

The J gene is TRBJ2-5, the V gene TRBV5-1; D possibly corresponds to TRBD2 (5 bases). Germline CDR1 SGHRS, CDR2 YFSETQ. This CDR3 spans 12 amino acids. V was pared by 5 bases and J by 4 bases, with 9 bases between. The CDR3 bases are TGCGCCAGCAGATACGGACTAGAGACCCAGTACTTC. It yields the protein CASRYGLETQYF.

The rearrangement joins TRBV7-5 to TRBJ2-7; the table's D call TRBD1 went unverified against the DNA. TRBV7-5 is a known pseudogene. The CDR3 sequence is 16 residues long. Here the CDR3 DNA reads TGTGTCAGAAGCTTTAATCGACAGGCAAGCTCCTACGAGCAGTACTTC. As protein: CVRSFNRQASSYEQYF.

This clone was detected a few times. The junction does not match germline at one end; this may be a read error. This rearrangement joins TRBV2 to TRBJ1-4; 10 bases agree with TRBD1. This CDR3 region has 14 residues. Germline V gene lookup returns CDR1 SNHLY and CDR2 FYNNEI. The CDR3 nucleotides read TGTGCCAGCAGTCCGACAGGGGGCAATGGAAAACTGTTTTTT. Its protein is CASSPTGGNGKLFF.

The CDR3 spells CASSLEIRGRGANVLTF. The CDR3 bases are TGTGCCAGCAGCTTAGAGATTAGGGGGCGCGGGGCCAACGTCCTGACTTTC. This rearrangement joins TRBV7-8 to TRBJ2-6; 7 bases fit TRBD1. This CDR3 has 17 amino acids. The germline V gene encodes CDR1 SGHVS and CDR2 FQNEAQ. V lost 1 base, J lost 4 bases, and 7 bases stayed unmatched.

V gene TRBV5-1 combines with J gene TRBJ2-1, with D possibly TRBD2 on 6 matching bases. The V gene's germline CDR1 is SGHRS and CDR2 YFSETQ. Trimming removed 0 bases from V and 8 bases from J, with 12 bases in between. The CDR3 loop spans 14 amino acids. CDR3 bases: TGCGCCAGCAGCTTGGCCCAACTAGCAGATGAGCAGTTCTTC. This sequence encodes CASSLAQLADEQFF.

This clone turned up a few times. This chain uses TRBV6-5 with TRBJ1-1, with D perhaps TRBD1 (5 bases). V was trimmed by 6 bases and J by 5 bases, leaving 13 bases between them. In germline, CDR1 is MNHEY, CDR2 SVGAGI. The CDR3 runs 13 residues. CDR3 amino acids: CASSPRVSTEAFF. CDR3 DNA sequence: TGTGCCAGCAGCCCCAGGGTGTCGACTGAAGCTTTCTTT.

The J gene is TRBJ1-5, the V gene TRBV21-1; the table gives TRBD1 as D, unverified against the DNA. TRBV21-1 is assigned pseudogene status. CDR3 length: 16 amino acids. The CDR3 here is CASRAGTPRSNQPQHF. CDR3 in DNA: TGTGCCAGCAGGGCCGGGACACCCCGGAGCAATCAGCCCCAGCATTTT.

This clone occurred a few times. The V and J genes are TRBV6-1 and TRBJ1-5; tentatively, D is TRBD1 (5 bases). CDR1 and CDR2 (germline): MNHNS, SASEGT. The V gene lost 6 bases and the J gene lost 7 bases, with 19 bases spanning the gap. This CDR3 is 15 amino acids long. The CDR3 bases are TGTGCCAGCAGACCCGGCCGCTCCAAGGGGCAGCCCCAGCATTTT. Protein sequence: CASRPGRSKGQPQHF.

The chain recombines TRBV4-1 with TRBJ1-2; TRBD1 matches at 9 bases. V lost 1 base and J lost 5; bases outside the gene matches: 11. The CDR3 has 17 amino acids. Germline V gives CDR1 MGHRA, CDR2 YSYEKL. The CDR3 reads CASSQAAQGASPYGYTF. The CDR3, as DNA: TGCGCCAGCAGCCAAGCGGCACAGGGGGCGTCGCCTTATGGCTACACCTTC.

The chain combines TRBV5-1 with TRBJ2-1; a weak D match, TRBD2 (6 bases). V shed 3 bases and J shed 0 bases, with 10 bases lying between them. Germline loops: CDR1 SGHRS, CDR2 YFSETQ. CDR3 length equals 15 residues. Written as DNA, the CDR3 is TGCGCCAGCAGCTCGGGGGATTTCTCCTACAATGAGCAGTTCTTC. This sequence encodes CASSSGDFSYNEQFF.

This clone was recorded only once. The same CDR3 also results from other DNA sequences found in this sample. The genes are TRBV30 and TRBJ2-2, with no clear D. The CDR3 covers 12 residues. V was trimmed by 0 bases and J by 6 bases, leaving 5 bases between them. CDR1 is GTSNPN, CDR2 SVGIG, per germline (reference sequence). CDR3: CAWSVRAGELFF. CDR3 DNA: TGTGCCTGGAGTGTCCGTGCCGGGGAGCTGTTTTTT.

The gene calls are TRBV7-9 and TRBJ1-2; 9 positions match TRBD1. The CDR3 contains 15 residues. The trim removed 3 bases at V and 7 bases at J, leaving 9 bases unmatched. Germline V CDR1 and CDR2: SEHNR, FQNEAQ (reference sequence). Here the CDR3 reads CASSFPQGALGGYTF. CDR3 nucleotides: TGTGCCAGCAGCTTCCCACAGGGGGCGCTTGGTGGCTACACCTTC. Looking up the rest from reference TRBV7-9 and TRBJ1-2 gives the full variable domain: DTGVSQNPRHKITKRGQNVTFRCDPISEHNRLYWYRQTLGQGPEFLTYFQNEAQLEKSRLLSDRFSAERPKGSFSTLEIQRTEQGDSAMYLCASSFPQGALGGYTFGSGTRLTVV.